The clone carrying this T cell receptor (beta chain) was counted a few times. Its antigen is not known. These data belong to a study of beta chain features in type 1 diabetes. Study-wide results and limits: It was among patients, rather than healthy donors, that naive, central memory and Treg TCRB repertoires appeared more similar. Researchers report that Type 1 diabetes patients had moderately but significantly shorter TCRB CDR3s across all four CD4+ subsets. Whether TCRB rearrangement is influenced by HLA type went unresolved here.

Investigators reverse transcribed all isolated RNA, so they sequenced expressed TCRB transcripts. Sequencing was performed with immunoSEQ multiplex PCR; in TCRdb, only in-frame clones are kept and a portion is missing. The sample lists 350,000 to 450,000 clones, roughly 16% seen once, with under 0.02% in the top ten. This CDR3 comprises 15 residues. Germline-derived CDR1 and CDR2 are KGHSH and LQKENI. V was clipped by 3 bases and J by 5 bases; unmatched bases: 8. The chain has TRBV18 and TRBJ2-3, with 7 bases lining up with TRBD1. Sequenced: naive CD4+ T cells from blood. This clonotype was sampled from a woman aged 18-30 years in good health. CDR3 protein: CASSPLTGAGDTQYF. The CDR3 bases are TGTGCCAGCTCACCGCTTACAGGGGCCGGAGATACGCAGTATTTT.